The following is a T cell receptor (beta chain) sequence with its context. This entry comes from a study of control samples from healthy donors and cancer patients. Sequenced by immunoSEQ multiplex PCR; TCRdb stores in-frame clones only, minus some. The data show about 130,000 clones, around 94% seen once. This sequence originates from a man older than 75 with head and neck cancer. Sequencing was performed on PBMCs.

CDR3 nucleotides: TGTGCCAGTAGACCGACAGGGGGTCAGGGCTACACCTTC. Translating gives CASRPTGGQGYTF. The V call is TRBV19, the J call TRBJ1-2; 9 bases are shared with TRBD1. This CDR3 has 13 residues. In germline, CDR1 is LNHDA, CDR2 SQIVND (reference sequence). The V segment lost 6 bases and the J segment 8 bases; nucleotides outside the gene matches: 7.